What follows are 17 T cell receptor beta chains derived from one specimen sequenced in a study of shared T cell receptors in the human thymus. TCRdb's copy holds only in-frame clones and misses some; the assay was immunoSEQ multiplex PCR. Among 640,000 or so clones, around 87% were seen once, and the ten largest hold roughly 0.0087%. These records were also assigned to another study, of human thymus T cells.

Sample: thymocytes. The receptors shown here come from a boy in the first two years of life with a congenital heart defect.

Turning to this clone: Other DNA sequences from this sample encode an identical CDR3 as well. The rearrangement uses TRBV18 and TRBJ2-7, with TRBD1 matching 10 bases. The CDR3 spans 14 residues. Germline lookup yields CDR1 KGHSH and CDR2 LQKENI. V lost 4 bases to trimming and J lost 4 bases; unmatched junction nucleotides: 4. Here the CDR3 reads CASSRSGQGYEQYF. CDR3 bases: TGTGCCAGCTCACGATCGGGACAGGGGTACGAGCAGTACTTC.

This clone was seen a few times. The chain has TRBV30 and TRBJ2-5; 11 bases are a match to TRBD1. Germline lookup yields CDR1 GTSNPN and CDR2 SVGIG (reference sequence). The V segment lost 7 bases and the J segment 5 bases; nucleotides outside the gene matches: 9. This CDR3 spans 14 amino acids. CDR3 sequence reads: CAFLGQGAEETQYF. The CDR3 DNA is TGTGCCTTCCTAGGACAGGGGGCGGAGGAGACCCAGTACTTC.

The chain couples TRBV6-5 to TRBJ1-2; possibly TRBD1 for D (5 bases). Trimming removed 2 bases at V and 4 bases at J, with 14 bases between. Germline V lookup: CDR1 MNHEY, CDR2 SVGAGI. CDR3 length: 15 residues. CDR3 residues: CASSYGGTAGYGYTF. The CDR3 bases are TGTGCCAGCAGTTACGGGGGGACCGCCGGCTATGGCTACACCTTC.

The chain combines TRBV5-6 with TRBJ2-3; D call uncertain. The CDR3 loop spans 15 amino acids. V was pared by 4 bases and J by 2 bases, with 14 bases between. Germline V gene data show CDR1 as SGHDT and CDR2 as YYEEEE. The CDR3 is CASSPLRMVTDTQYF. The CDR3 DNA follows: TGTGCCAGCAGCCCCCTCAGGATGGTCACAGATACGCAGTATTTT.

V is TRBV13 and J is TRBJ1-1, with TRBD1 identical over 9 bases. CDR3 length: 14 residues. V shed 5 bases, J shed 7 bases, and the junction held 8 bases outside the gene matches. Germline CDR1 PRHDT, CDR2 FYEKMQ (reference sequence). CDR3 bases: TGTGCCAGCAGCATGGGACAGGGAATTAGTGAAGCTTTCTTT. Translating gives CASSMGQGISEAFF. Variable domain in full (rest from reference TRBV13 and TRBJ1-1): AAGVIQSPRHLIKEKRETATLKCYPIPRHDTVYWYQQGPGQDPQFLISFYEKMQSDKGSIPDRFSAQQFSDYHSELNMSSLELGDSALYFCASSMGQGISEAFFGQGTRLTVV.

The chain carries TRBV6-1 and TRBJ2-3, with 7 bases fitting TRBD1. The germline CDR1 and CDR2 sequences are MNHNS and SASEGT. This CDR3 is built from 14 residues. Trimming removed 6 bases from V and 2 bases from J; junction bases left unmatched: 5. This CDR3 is CASRGQSFTDTQYF. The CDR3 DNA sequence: TGTGCCAGCAGGGGACAGTCCTTCACAGATACGCAGTATTTT.

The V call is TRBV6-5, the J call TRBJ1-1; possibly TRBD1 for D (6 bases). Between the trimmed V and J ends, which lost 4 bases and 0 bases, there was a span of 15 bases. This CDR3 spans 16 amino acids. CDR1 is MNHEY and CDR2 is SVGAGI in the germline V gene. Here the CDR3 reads CASSSWTAVMNTEAFF. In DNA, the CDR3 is TGTGCCAGCAGTTCCTGGACAGCAGTAATGAACACTGAAGCTTTCTTT.

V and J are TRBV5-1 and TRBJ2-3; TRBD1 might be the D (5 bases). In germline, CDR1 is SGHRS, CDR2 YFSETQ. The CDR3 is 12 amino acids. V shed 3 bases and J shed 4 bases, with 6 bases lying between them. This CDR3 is CASSSGSDTQYF. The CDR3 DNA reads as TGCGCCAGCAGCTCAGGGTCAGATACGCAGTATTTT.

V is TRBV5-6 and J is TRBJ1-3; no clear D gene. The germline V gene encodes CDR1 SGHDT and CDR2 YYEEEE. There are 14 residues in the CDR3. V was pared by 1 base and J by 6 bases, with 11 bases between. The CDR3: CASSLSVPPNTIYF. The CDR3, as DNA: TGTGCCAGCAGCTTGTCAGTACCGCCAAACACCATATATTTT.

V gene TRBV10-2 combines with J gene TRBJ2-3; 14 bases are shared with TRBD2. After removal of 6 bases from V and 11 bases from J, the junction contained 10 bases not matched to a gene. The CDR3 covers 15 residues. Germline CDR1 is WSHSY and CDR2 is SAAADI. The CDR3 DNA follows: TGCGCCAGCAGCCTTCCCGGGACTAGCGGGAGAAGGCAGTATTTT. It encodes CASSLPGTSGRRQYF.

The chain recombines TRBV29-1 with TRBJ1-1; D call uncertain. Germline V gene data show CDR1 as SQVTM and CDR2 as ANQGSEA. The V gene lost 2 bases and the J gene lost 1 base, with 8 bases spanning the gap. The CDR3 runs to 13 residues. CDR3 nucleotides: TGCAGCGTTGAATTGAGACAGAACACTGAAGCTTTCTTT. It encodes CSVELRQNTEAFF.

DNA for the CDR3: TGTGCCAGCAGCTCCTGGGACAAGGGGAAGAGTTCACCCCTCCACTTT. Encoded protein: CASSSWDKGKSSPLHF. The V call is TRBV7-8, the J call TRBJ1-6, with TRBD1 as a possible D gene (6 bases). The ends were cut back, 4 bases at V and 9 bases at J, with 19 bases in the middle. This CDR3 region has 16 residues. CDR1 is SGHVS, CDR2 FQNEAQ, per germline.

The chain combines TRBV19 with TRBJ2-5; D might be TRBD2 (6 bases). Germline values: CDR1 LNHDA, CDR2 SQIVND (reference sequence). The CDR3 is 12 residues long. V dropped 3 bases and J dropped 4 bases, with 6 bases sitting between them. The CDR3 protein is CASSMEGETQYF. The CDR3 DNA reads TGTGCCAGTAGTATGGAGGGAGAGACCCAGTACTTC.

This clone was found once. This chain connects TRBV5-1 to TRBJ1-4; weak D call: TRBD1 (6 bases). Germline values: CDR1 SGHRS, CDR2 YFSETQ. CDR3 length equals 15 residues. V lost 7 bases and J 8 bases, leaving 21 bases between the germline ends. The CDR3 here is CASSSGGGHKEKLFF. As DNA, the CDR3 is TGCGCCAGCTCAAGCGGGGGGGGGCACAAAGAAAAACTGTTTTTT.

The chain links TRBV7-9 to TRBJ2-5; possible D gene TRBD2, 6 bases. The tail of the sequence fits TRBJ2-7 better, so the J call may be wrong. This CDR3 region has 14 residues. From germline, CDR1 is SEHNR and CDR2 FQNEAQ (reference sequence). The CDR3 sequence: CATSRRGDSYEQYF. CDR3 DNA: TGTGCCACCTCGCGGAGGGGAGACTCATACGAGCAGTACTTC.

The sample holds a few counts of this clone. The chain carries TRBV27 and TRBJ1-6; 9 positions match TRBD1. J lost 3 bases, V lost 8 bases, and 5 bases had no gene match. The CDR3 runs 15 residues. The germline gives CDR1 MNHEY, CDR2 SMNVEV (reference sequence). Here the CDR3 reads CASHRTGDYNSPLHF. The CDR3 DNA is TGTGCCAGCCACCGGACAGGGGACTATAATTCACCCCTCCACTTT.

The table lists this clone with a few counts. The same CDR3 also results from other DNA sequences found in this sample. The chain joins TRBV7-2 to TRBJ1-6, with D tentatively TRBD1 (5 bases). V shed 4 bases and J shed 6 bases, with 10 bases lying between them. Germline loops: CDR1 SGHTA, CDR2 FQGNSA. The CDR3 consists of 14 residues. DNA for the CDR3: TGTGCCAGCAGCTCGGAGGGGTCTAATTCACCCCTCCACTTT. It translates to CASSSEGSNSPLHF.